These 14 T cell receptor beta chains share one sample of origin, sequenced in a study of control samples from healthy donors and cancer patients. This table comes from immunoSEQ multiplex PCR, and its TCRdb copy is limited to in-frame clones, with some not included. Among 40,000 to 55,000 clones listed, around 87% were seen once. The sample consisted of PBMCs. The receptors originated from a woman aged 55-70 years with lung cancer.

The CDR3 sequence: CATASGPYEQYF. For the CDR3, the DNA is TGTGCCACCGCTAGCGGACCCTACGAGCAGTACTTC. The gene calls are TRBV24-1 and TRBJ2-7, with 7 bases aligning to TRBD2. Germline V lookup: CDR1 KGHDR, CDR2 SFDVKD. With 9 bases clipped from V and 2 bases from J, the junction kept 3 bases outside the gene matches. This CDR3 is 12 amino acids long.

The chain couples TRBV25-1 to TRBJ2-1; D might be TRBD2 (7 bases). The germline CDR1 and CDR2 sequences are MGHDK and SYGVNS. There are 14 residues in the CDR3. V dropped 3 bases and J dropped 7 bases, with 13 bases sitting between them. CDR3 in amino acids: CASSDWGGRNEQFF. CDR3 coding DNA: TGTGCCAGCAGTGATTGGGGGGGGCGTAATGAGCAGTTCTTC.

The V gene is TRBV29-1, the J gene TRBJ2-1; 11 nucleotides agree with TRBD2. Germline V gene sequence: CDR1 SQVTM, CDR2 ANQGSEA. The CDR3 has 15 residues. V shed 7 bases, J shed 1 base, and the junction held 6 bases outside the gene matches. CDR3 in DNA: TGCAGCGGGTGGACTAGCGGGCGTTCCTACAATGAGCAGTTCTTC. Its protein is CSGWTSGRSYNEQFF.

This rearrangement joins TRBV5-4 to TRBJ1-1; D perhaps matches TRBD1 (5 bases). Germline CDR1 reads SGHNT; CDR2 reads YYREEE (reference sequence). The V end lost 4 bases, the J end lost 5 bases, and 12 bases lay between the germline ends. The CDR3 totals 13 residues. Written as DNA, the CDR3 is TGTGCCAGCAGCCTGGACTGGGGGACTGAAGCTTTCTTT. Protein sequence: CASSLDWGTEAFF.

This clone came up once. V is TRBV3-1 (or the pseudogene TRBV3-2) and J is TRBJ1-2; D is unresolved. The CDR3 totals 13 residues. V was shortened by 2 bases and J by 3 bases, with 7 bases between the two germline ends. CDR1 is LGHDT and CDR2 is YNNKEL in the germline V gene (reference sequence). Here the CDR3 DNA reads TGTGCCAGCAGCCAACGGCTGTACTATGGCTACACCTTC. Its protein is CASSQRLYYGYTF.

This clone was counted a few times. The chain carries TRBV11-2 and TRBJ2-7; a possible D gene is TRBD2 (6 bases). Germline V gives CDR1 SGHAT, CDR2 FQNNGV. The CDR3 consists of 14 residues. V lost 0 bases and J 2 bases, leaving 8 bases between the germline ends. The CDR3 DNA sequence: TGTGCCAGCAGCTTAGATCCTAGCGCCTACGAGCAGTACTTC. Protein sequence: CASSLDPSAYEQYF.

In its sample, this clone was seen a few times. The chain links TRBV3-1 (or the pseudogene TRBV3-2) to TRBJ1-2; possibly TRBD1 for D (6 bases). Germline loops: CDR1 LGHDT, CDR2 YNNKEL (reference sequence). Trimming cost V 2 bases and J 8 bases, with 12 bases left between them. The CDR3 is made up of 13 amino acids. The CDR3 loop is CASSQPTRGGYTF. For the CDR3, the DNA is TGTGCCAGCAGCCAACCAACCAGGGGCGGCTACACCTTC.

The CDR3 nucleotides read TGTGCCAGTAGTATCTACCCAGGGAACTATGGCTACACCTTC. This gives the protein CASSIYPGNYGYTF. J is TRBJ1-2 and V is TRBV19, with D possibly matching TRBD1 (5 bases). The CDR3 runs to 14 residues. Between the trimmed V and J ends, which lost 3 bases and 2 bases, there was a span of 10 bases. CDR1 and CDR2 from the germline V gene are LNHDA and SQIVND (reference sequence).

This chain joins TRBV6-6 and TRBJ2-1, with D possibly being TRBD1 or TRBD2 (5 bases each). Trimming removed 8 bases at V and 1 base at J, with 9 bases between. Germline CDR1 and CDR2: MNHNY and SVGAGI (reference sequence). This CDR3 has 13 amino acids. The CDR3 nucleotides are TGTGCCAGCCGGGACGCTTCCTACAATGAGCAGTTCTTC. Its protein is CASRDASYNEQFF.

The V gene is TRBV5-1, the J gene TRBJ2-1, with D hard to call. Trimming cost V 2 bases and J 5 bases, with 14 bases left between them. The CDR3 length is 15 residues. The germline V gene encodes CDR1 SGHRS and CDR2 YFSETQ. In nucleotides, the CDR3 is TGCGCCAGCAGCTTACACAGAGTCCAGAACAATGAGCAGTTCTTC. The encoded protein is CASSLHRVQNNEQFF.

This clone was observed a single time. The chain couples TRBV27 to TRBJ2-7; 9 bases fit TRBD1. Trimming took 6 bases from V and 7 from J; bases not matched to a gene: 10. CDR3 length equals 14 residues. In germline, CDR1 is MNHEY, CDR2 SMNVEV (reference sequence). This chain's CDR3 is CASSLRDRVGEQYF. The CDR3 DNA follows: TGTGCCAGCAGCCTCCGGGACAGGGTCGGTGAGCAGTACTTC.

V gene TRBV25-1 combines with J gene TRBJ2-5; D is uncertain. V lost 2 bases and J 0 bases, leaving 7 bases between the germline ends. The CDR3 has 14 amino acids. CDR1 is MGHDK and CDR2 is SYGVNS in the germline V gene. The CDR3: CASSEVRDQETQYF. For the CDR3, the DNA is TGTGCCAGCAGTGAAGTTCGGGACCAAGAGACCCAGTACTTC. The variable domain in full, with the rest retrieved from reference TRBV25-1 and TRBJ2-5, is EADIYQTPRYLVIGTGKKITLECSQTMGHDKMYWYQQDPGMELHLIHYSYGVNSTEKGDLSSESTVSRIRTEHFPLTLESARPSHTSQYLCASSEVRDQETQYFGPGTRLLVL.

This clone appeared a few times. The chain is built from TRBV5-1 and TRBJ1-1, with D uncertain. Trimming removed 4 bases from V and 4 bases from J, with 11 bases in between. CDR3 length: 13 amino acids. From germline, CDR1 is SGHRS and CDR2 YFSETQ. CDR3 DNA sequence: TGCGCCAGCAGCCCTGACCGGTCCACTGAAGCTTTCTTT. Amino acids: CASSPDRSTEAFF.

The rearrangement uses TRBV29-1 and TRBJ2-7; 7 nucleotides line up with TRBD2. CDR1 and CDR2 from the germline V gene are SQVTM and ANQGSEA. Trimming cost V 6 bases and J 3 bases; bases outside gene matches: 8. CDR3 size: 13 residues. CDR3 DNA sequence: TGCAGCGTGCATGGCCCTAGCGGCTACGAGCAGTACTTC. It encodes CSVHGPSGYEQYF.